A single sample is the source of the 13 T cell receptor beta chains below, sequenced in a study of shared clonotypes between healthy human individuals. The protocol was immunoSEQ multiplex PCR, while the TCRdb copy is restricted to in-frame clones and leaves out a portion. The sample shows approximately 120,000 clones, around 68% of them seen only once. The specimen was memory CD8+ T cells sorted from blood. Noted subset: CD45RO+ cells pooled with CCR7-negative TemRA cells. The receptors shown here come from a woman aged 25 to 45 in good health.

The CDR3 sequence is CAIRPGLAGSGEQFF. Written as DNA, the CDR3 is TGTGCCATCAGGCCGGGACTAGCGGGGTCGGGGGAGCAGTTCTTC. The V gene is TRBV10-3, the J gene TRBJ2-1, with 13 bases aligning to TRBD2. After removal of 6 bases from V and 10 bases from J, the junction contained 9 bases not matched to a gene. The CDR3 consists of 15 residues. Germline CDR1 ENHRY, CDR2 SYGVKD.

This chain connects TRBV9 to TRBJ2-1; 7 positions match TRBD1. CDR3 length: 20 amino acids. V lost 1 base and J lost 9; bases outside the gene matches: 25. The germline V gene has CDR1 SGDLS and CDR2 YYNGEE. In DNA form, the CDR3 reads TGTGCCAGCAGCGTACTCGACAGGGTAGTCGGGCTGAGGGCCCTAACTGAGCAGTTCTTC. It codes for CASSVLDRVVGLRALTEQFF.

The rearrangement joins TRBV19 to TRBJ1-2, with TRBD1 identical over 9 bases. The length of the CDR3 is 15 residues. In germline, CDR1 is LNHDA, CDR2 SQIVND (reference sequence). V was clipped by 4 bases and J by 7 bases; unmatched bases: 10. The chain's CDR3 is CASSTTPGQGVGYTF. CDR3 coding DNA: TGTGCCAGTAGTACCACCCCGGGACAGGGTGTTGGCTACACCTTC.

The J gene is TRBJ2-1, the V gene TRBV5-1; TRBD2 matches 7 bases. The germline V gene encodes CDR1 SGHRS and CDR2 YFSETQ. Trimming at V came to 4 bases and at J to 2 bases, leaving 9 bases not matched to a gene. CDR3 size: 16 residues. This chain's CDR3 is CASSRLAQFPYNEQFF. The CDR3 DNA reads TGCGCCAGCAGCCGACTAGCTCAATTCCCCTACAATGAGCAGTTCTTC.

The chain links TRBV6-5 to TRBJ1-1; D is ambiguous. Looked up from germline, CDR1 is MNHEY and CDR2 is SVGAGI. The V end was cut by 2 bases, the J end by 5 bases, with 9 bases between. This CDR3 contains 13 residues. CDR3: CASSYLERTEAFF. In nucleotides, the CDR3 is TGTGCCAGCAGTTACCTAGAAAGGACTGAAGCTTTCTTT.

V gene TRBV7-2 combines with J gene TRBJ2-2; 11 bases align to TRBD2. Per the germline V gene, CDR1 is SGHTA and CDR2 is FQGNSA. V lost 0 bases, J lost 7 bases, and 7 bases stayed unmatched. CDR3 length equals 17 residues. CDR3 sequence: CASSLAGLAGGLGELFF. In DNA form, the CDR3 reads TGTGCCAGCAGCTTAGCGGGGCTAGCGGGAGGCCTCGGGGAGCTGTTTTTT.

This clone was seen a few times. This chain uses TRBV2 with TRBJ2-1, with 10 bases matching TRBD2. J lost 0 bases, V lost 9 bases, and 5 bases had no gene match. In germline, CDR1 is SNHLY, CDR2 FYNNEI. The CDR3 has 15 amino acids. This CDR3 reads CASRLAGTSYNEQFF. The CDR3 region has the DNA TGTGCCAGTAGACTAGCGGGTACCTCCTACAATGAGCAGTTCTTC. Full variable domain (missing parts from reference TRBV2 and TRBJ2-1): EPEVTQTPSHQVTQMGQEVILRCVPISNHLYFYWYRQILGQKVEFLVSFYNNEISEKSEIFDDQFSVERPDGSNFTLKIRSTKLEDSAMYFCASRLAGTSYNEQFFGPGTRLTVL.

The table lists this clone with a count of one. The CDR3 is CASSLSPLGQGKVGELFF. CDR3 DNA: TGTGCCAGCAGTTTATCCCCTCTCGGACAGGGAAAAGTCGGGGAGCTGTTTTTT. V gene TRBV28 combines with J gene TRBJ2-2; 8 bases agree with TRBD1. V shed 1 base, J shed 7 bases, and the junction held 14 bases outside the gene matches. The CDR3 is 18 amino acids. Germline CDR1 reads MDHEN; CDR2 reads SYDVKM.

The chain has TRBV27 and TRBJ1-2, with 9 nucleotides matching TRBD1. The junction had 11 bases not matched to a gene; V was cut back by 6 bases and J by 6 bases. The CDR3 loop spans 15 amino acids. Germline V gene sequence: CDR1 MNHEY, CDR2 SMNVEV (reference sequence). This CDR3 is CASRDAGQGQDGYTF. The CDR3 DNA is TGTGCCAGCAGGGACGCCGGACAGGGGCAGGATGGCTACACCTTC.

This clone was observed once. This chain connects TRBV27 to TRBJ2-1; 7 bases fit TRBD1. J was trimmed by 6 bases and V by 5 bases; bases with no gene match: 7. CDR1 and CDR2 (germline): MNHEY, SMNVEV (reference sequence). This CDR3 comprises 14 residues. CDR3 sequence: CASSPSGTVNEQFF. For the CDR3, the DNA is TGTGCCAGCAGTCCTTCTGGGACAGTCAATGAGCAGTTCTTC.

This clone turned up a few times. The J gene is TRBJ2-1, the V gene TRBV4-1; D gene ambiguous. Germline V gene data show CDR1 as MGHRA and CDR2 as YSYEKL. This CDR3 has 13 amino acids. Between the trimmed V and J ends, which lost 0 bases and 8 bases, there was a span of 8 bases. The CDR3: CASSQDLGYEQFF. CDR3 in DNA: TGCGCCAGCAGCCAAGATTTGGGGTATGAGCAGTTCTTC.

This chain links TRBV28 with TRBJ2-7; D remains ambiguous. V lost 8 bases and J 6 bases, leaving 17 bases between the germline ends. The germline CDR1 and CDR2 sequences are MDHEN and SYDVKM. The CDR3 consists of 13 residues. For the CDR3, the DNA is TGTGCCAGCTCCCCCCGGATGCCGCGCGAGCAGTACTTC. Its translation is CASSPRMPREQYF.

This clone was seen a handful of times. This CDR3 reads CASSGTETGELFF. The CDR3 region has the DNA TGTGCCAGCAGTGGGACAGAGACCGGGGAGCTGTTTTTT. This chain connects TRBV6-4 to TRBJ2-2; tentatively, D is TRBD1 (6 bases). Trimming took off 4 bases at V and 5 bases at J, with 8 bases between the two ends. CDR1 is MRHNA, CDR2 SNTAGT, per germline. The CDR3 consists of 13 residues.